One and the same sample provided the 32 T cell receptor beta chains below, sequenced in a study of blood T cell repertoires in COVID-19. Method: immunoSEQ multiplex PCR; TCRdb's copy keeps in-frame clones and lacks some. Found here are more than 250,000 clones, roughly 89% of them singletons; the top ten hold around 5.8%. Sequencing input: PBMCs or T cells enriched from blood (not recorded which). The receptors were sampled from a woman aged 40-49 years who had recovered from COVID-19.

J is TRBJ1-1 and V is TRBV7-2, with TRBD1 identical over 7 bases. V was pared by 5 bases and J by 6 bases, with 12 bases of the junction left unmatched. Germline values: CDR1 SGHTA, CDR2 FQGNSA. This CDR3 is 15 amino acids long. CDR3 coding DNA: TGTGCCAGCAGCCCCAAACGACAGGGTACGTCTGAAGCTTTCTTT. Amino acid sequence: CASSPKRQGTSEAFF.

This rearrangement joins TRBV29-1 to TRBJ2-3; 14 bases fit TRBD2. Germline V gives CDR1 SQVTM, CDR2 ANQGSEA. With 7 bases clipped from V and 2 bases from J, the junction kept 5 bases outside the gene matches. CDR3 length: 15 residues. CDR3 amino acids: CSGGTSGGPTDTQYF. CDR3 coding DNA: TGCAGCGGGGGGACTAGCGGGGGACCCACAGATACGCAGTATTTT.

This clone was found once. The chain uses TRBV4-3 and TRBJ2-1; D is unresolved. The CDR3 is 13 residues long. The germline CDR1 and CDR2 sequences are LGHNA and YSLEER. Trimming stripped 1 base from V and 6 bases from J, with 7 bases between. The CDR3 here is CASSQARANEQFF. Written as DNA, the CDR3 is TGCGCCAGCAGCCAAGCGCGTGCCAATGAGCAGTTCTTC.

CDR3 DNA: TGTGCCATCGGAAGACTAGCGGGAGGGGGGTACAATGAGCAGTTCTTC. It codes for CAIGRLAGGGYNEQFF. V and J are TRBV10-3 and TRBJ2-1; 14 bases are shared with TRBD2. The CDR3 has 16 residues. Germline V lookup: CDR1 ENHRY, CDR2 SYGVKD. The V segment lost 8 bases and the J segment 4 bases; nucleotides outside the gene matches: 7.

The chain links TRBV11-2 to TRBJ2-7; 10 nucleotides agree with TRBD2. CDR1 is SGHAT and CDR2 is FQNNGV in the germline V gene. This CDR3 spans 15 amino acids. With V trimmed by 5 bases and J by 5 bases, 9 bases remained unmatched. For the CDR3, the DNA is TGTGCCAGCAGCGTACACGGGACTAGCGTCAACGAGCAGTACTTC. This codes for CASSVHGTSVNEQYF.

The chain carries TRBV5-1 and TRBJ2-1; 9 bases fit TRBD2. The length of the CDR3 is 16 residues. With V trimmed by 4 bases and J by 7 bases, 12 bases remained unmatched. From germline, CDR1 is SGHRS and CDR2 YFSETQ. DNA for the CDR3: TGCGCCAGCAGCGGCGCCGGGACTAGCTTCGGGAATGAGCAGTTCTTC. Its protein is CASSGAGTSFGNEQFF.

The rearrangement links TRBV28 to TRBJ1-2, with D perhaps matching TRBD1 (5 bases). Germline lookup yields CDR1 MDHEN and CDR2 SYDVKM. V dropped 6 bases and J dropped 8 bases, with 16 bases sitting between them. The CDR3 is 13 residues long. The CDR3 DNA sequence: TGTGCCAGCAGATCGAGTACCCGGGGGGGCTACACCTTC. Translating it yields CASRSSTRGGYTF.

The chain recombines TRBV25-1 with TRBJ1-5; 9 bases align to TRBD1. The length of the CDR3 is 14 residues. Trimming took 5 bases from V and 4 from J; bases not matched to a gene: 3. The germline V gene has CDR1 MGHDK and CDR2 SYGVNS. CDR3 nucleotides: TGTGCCAGCAGTCCCGGGACAGGGAATCAGCCCCAGCATTTT. Its protein product is CASSPGTGNQPQHF.

The chain employs TRBV27 and TRBJ2-7, with 8 bases identical to TRBD2. V shed 0 bases and J 4 bases; nucleotides not matched to a gene: 2. Germline-derived CDR1 and CDR2 are MNHEY and SMNVEV (reference sequence). The CDR3 covers 14 residues. The CDR3 coding sequence is TGTGCCAGCAGTTTATCAGCGGGAGAGTACGAGCAGTACTTC. Residues: CASSLSAGEYEQYF.

V usage is TRBV15 and J usage is TRBJ1-2; TRBD1 matches 9 bases. Germline V gene sequence: CDR1 LNHNV, CDR2 YYDKDF (reference sequence). The CDR3 contains 16 residues. V trimming: 5 bases; J trimming: 3 bases; junction bases outside the gene matches: 10. In nucleotides, the CDR3 is TGTGCCACCAGCCCGGGACAGGGTCCCCTCCACTATGGCTACACCTTC. Protein product: CATSPGQGPLHYGYTF.

This chain joins TRBV2 and TRBJ2-5; D may be TRBD2 (6 bases). Trimming cost V 6 bases and J 4 bases, with 18 bases left between them. This CDR3 comprises 15 residues. Germline values: CDR1 SNHLY, CDR2 FYNNEI. The CDR3: CASSLSDGRAETQYF. The CDR3 DNA sequence: TGTGCCAGCAGCTTATCCGACGGGAGAGCAGAGACCCAGTACTTC.

The chain employs TRBV19 and TRBJ2-1; no clear D gene. CDR1 LNHDA and CDR2 SQIVND come from the germline V gene (reference sequence). The CDR3 length is 15 residues. V lost 6 bases, J lost 0 bases, and 12 bases lay in between. The CDR3 sequence: CASRSNPLSYNEQFF. The CDR3 DNA sequence: TGTGCCAGTAGGTCTAACCCCCTCTCCTACAATGAGCAGTTCTTC.

The gene calls are TRBV19 and TRBJ2-1, with D maybe TRBD1 (5 bases). V was clipped by 5 bases and J by 0 bases, with 17 bases between them. CDR3 size: 17 residues. Germline V gene data show CDR1 as LNHDA and CDR2 as SQIVND (reference sequence). For the CDR3, the DNA is TGTGCCAGTAGTCCCGGTGAAGGGGCAAGCTCCTACAATGAGCAGTTCTTC. Translating it yields CASSPGEGASSYNEQFF.

The V call is TRBV28, the J call TRBJ2-7; 8 bases are a match to TRBD1. CDR1 is MDHEN and CDR2 is SYDVKM in the germline V gene. The V and J ends lost 4 bases and 3 bases, in that order; junction bases with no gene match: 14. This CDR3 has 17 residues. The CDR3 nucleotides are TGTGCCAGCAGTTCCCTCCTCTCTCCTACAGGGGGCTACGAGCAGTACTTC. Translating it yields CASSSLLSPTGGYEQYF.

The chain links TRBV2 to TRBJ1-4; 8 bases line up with TRBD1. V lost 6 bases and J lost 1; bases outside the gene matches: 4. Per germline, CDR1 SNHLY and CDR2 FYNNEI. The CDR3 extends over 15 amino acids. The CDR3, as DNA: TGTGCCAGCAGCCAACAGGGGGGAACTAATGAAAAACTGTTTTTT. It yields the protein CASSQQGGTNEKLFF.

V gene TRBV7-9 combines with J gene TRBJ2-5, with 9 bases lining up with TRBD2. The germline V gene has CDR1 SEHNR and CDR2 FQNEAQ (reference sequence). Losses at the gene ends were 5 bases for V and 3 bases for J; bases not matched to a gene: 7. This CDR3 is built from 15 residues. The CDR3, as DNA: TGTGCCAGCAGCCGAAAAGCGGGAGGAGAAGAGACCCAGTACTTC. Amino acid sequence: CASSRKAGGEETQYF.

The rearrangement links TRBV19 to TRBJ1-2, with D tentatively TRBD1 (5 bases). V dropped 10 bases and J dropped 8 bases, with 17 bases sitting between them. Germline V lookup: CDR1 LNHDA, CDR2 SQIVND (reference sequence). The CDR3 runs to 12 residues. The CDR3: CATGGGLRGYTF. CDR3 sequence (DNA): TGTGCCACCGGGGGAGGTTTGCGGGGCTACACCTTC.

The chain links TRBV5-4 to TRBJ2-1; 8 positions match TRBD2. The CDR3 length is 17 residues. Germline CDR1 and CDR2: SGHNT and YYREEE (reference sequence). The J segment lost 5 bases and the V segment lost 1 base, leaving 11 bases of the junction unmatched. In nucleotides, the CDR3 is TGTGCCAGCAGCTTGAAGGGACTAGAGAGGAGTAACAATGAGCAGTTCTTC. It translates to CASSLKGLERSNNEQFF.

V and J are TRBV5-1 and TRBJ2-1, with a weak D call TRBD1 (5 bases). Germline CDR1 SGHRS, CDR2 YFSETQ. The CDR3 loop spans 16 amino acids. V gave up 4 bases and J gave up 0 bases, with 14 bases separating them. CDR3 sequence (DNA): TGCGCCAGCAGCGGTACAGGCCCTAGCTCCTACAATGAGCAGTTCTTC. Translation gives CASSGTGPSSYNEQFF.

Points on this clone: This CDR3 is also generated by other DNA sequences in the sample. V gene TRBV19 combines with J gene TRBJ2-2; 8 nucleotides align to TRBD1. Trimming took 1 base from V and 6 from J; bases not matched to a gene: 4. The CDR3 covers 15 residues. The germline V gene has CDR1 LNHDA and CDR2 SQIVND (reference sequence). The CDR3 sequence: CASSIGTGISGELFF. DNA for the CDR3: TGTGCCAGTAGTATAGGGACAGGGATTTCCGGGGAGCTGTTTTTT.

The CDR3 sequence: CASSDRAYSSYNEQFF. In nucleotides, the CDR3 is TGTGCCAGCAGTGACAGGGCGTATAGCTCCTACAATGAGCAGTTCTTC. V and J are TRBV2 and TRBJ2-1; tentatively, D is TRBD1 (5 bases). The CDR3 loop spans 16 amino acids. The V gene's germline CDR1 is SNHLY and CDR2 FYNNEI. The V gene lost 3 bases and the J gene lost 0 bases, with 12 bases spanning the gap.

The gene calls are TRBV4-2 and TRBJ2-1; D is perhaps TRBD2 (6 bases). Germline CDR1 and CDR2: LGHNA and YNFKEQ. Trimming removed 1 base from V and 3 bases from J, with 16 bases in between. The CDR3 is 17 amino acids. CDR3 sequence: CASSQGGRDGSYNEQFF. CDR3 DNA: TGTGCCAGCAGCCAAGGTGGCCGGGACGGGAGCTACAATGAGCAGTTCTTC.

This clone turned up a few times. This chain joins TRBV27 and TRBJ1-1; 10 bases match TRBD1. There are 19 residues in the CDR3. Per the germline V gene, CDR1 is MNHEY and CDR2 is SMNVEV (reference sequence). V dropped 1 base and J dropped 2; count of bases not matched to a gene: 13. The CDR3 nucleotides read TGTGCCAGCAGTTTATTAGGTGGAGGGACAGGGGCCCCTAACACTGAAGCTTTCTTT. Translated: CASSLLGGGTGAPNTEAFF.

The chain joins TRBV7-2 to TRBJ2-5; weak D call: TRBD2 (5 bases). Trimming pared 6 bases from V and 2 bases from J, leaving 13 bases between. The germline V gene encodes CDR1 SGHTA and CDR2 FQGNSA. The CDR3 is 14 residues long. The CDR3 nucleotides read TGTGCCAGCAGTTTCTATAGGAGGCAAGAGACCCAGTACTTC. Protein: CASSFYRRQETQYF.

This chain links TRBV9 with TRBJ1-4, with a weak D call TRBD1 (5 bases). Looked up from germline, CDR1 is SGDLS and CDR2 is YYNGEE. Trimming removed 0 bases from V and 3 bases from J, with 6 bases in between. The CDR3 sequence is 14 residues long. CDR3 DNA sequence: TGTGCCAGCAGCGTAGGGGGCCCTAATGAAAAACTGTTTTTT. It specifies CASSVGGPNEKLFF.

This rearrangement joins TRBV2 to TRBJ1-1; D remains ambiguous. Germline CDR1 reads SNHLY; CDR2 reads FYNNEI. The CDR3 is 15 amino acids. Trimming left V 6 bases short and J 1 base short, with 15 bases between. CDR3 amino acids: CASRYTRGSNTEAFF. Here the CDR3 DNA reads TGTGCCAGCAGATACACTCGAGGGTCGAACACTGAAGCTTTCTTT. Based on the CDR3 plus reference TRBV2 and TRBJ1-1, the full variable domain is EPEVTQTPSHQVTQMGQEVILRCVPISNHLYFYWYRQILGQKVEFLVSFYNNEISEKSEIFDDQFSVERPDGSNFTLKIRSTKLEDSAMYFCASRYTRGSNTEAFFGQGTRLTVV.

This chain joins TRBV9 and TRBJ2-7, with 8 bases that match TRBD2. With 3 bases clipped from V and 0 bases from J, the junction kept 5 bases outside the gene matches. CDR1 is SGDLS, CDR2 YYNGEE, per germline. The CDR3 totals 15 residues. The CDR3 here is CASSGGGTSSYEQYF. The DNA of the CDR3 is TGTGCCAGCAGCGGTGGCGGGACTAGCTCCTACGAGCAGTACTTC.

The chain uses TRBV7-2 and TRBJ2-7; 8 nucleotides line up with TRBD2. This CDR3 has 14 amino acids. The germline gives CDR1 SGHTA, CDR2 FQGNSA. The V and J ends lost 4 bases and 7 bases, in that order; junction bases with no gene match: 9. Here the CDR3 reads CASSYWGLEGEQYF. In DNA form, the CDR3 reads TGTGCCAGCAGCTATTGGGGACTAGAAGGTGAGCAGTACTTC.

The chain recombines TRBV14 with TRBJ2-1, with a tentative D call TRBD1 (5 bases). Germline V gene sequence: CDR1 SGHDN, CDR2 FVKESK. V was clipped by 2 bases and J by 2 bases, with 13 bases between them. CDR3 length equals 16 residues. The CDR3 is CASSQFRTSTYNEQFF. The CDR3 DNA follows: TGTGCCAGCAGCCAATTTCGGACATCGACCTACAATGAGCAGTTCTTC.

The V gene is TRBV7-2, the J gene TRBJ2-7; possibly TRBD1 for D (6 bases). Per germline, CDR1 SGHTA and CDR2 FQGNSA. V was clipped by 4 bases and J by 2 bases, with 12 bases between them. CDR3 size: 14 residues. CDR3 amino acids: CASSSDRTTYEQYF. The CDR3 DNA reads TGTGCCAGCAGCTCTGACAGGACGACCTACGAGCAGTACTTC.

The chain is built from TRBV7-9 and TRBJ2-5, with D possibly TRBD2 on 7 matching bases. Germline V gene sequence: CDR1 SEHNR, CDR2 FQNEAQ (reference sequence). Trimming pared 5 bases from V and 4 bases from J, leaving 17 bases between. The CDR3 runs to 15 residues. CDR3 sequence reads: CASSALGGAGETQYF. The CDR3 DNA is TGTGCCAGCAGCGCCCTGGGGGGGGCGGGAGAGACCCAGTACTTC.

CDR3 loop: CASSQGGVLGSPLHF. The CDR3 DNA reads TGCGCCAGCAGCCAAGGGGGGGTCCTAGGTTCACCCCTCCACTTT. The rearrangement links TRBV4-1 to TRBJ1-6; D is perhaps TRBD1 (5 bases). Per germline, CDR1 MGHRA and CDR2 YSYEKL. CDR3 length equals 15 residues. Trimming removed 1 base from V and 9 bases from J, with 13 bases in between.